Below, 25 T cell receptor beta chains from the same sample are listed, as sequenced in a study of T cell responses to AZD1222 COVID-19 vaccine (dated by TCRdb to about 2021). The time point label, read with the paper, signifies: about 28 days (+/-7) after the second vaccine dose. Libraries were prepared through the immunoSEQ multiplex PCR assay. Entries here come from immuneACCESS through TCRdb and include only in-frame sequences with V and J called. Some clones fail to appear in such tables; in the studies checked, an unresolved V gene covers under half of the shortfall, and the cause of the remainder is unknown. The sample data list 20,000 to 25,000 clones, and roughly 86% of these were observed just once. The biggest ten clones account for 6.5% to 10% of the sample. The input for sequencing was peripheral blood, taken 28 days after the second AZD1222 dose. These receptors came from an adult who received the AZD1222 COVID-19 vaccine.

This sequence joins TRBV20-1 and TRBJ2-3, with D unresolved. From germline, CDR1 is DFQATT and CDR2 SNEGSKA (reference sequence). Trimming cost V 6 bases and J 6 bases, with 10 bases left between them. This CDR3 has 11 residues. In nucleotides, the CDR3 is TGCAGTGCCCGGTTGCGGGATACGCAGTATTTT. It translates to CSARLRDTQYF.

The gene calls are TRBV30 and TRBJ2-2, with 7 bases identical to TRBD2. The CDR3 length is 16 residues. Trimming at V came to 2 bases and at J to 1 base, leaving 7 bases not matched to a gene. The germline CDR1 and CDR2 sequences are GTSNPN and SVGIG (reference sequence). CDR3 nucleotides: TGTGCCTGGAGTCTGGGGCTAGCGGAGAACACCGGGGAGCTGTTTTTT. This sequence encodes CAWSLGLAENTGELFF.

CDR3 DNA sequence: TGCGCCAGCAGTGAATGGTCGGCTGGGGGTGAAAAACTGTTTTTT. Protein product: CASSEWSAGGEKLFF. The chain has TRBV10-2 and TRBJ1-4, with TRBD1 as a possible D gene (5 bases). The CDR3 length is 15 residues. CDR1 and CDR2 from the germline V gene are WSHSY and SAAADI. The germline V and J ends were trimmed by 3 bases and 7 bases, with 15 bases remaining between them.

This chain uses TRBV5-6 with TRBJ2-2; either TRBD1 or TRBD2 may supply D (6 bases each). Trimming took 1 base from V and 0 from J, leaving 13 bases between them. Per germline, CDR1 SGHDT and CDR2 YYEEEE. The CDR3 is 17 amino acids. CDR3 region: CASSLSGGPSNTGELFF. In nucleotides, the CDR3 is TGTGCCAGCAGCTTGTCCGGGGGCCCTTCGAACACCGGGGAGCTGTTTTTT.

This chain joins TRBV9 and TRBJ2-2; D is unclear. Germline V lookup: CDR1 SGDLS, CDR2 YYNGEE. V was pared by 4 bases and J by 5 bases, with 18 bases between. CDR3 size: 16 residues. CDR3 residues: CASSSQGLAMTGELFF. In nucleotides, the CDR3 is TGTGCCAGCAGCTCCCAAGGGTTGGCGATGACCGGGGAGCTGTTTTTT.

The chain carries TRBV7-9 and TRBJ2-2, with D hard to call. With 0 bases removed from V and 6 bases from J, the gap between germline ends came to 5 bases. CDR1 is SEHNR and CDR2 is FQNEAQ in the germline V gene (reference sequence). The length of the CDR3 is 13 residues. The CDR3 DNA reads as TGTGCCAGCAGCTTAGCCGTACCCGGGGAGCTGTTTTTT. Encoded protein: CASSLAVPGELFF.

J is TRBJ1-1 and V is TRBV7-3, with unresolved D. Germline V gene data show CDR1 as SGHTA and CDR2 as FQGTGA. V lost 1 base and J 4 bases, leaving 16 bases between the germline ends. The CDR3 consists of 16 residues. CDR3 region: CASSLNGLQYSTEAFF. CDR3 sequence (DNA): TGTGCCAGCAGCTTAAATGGCCTCCAATATAGCACTGAAGCTTTCTTT.

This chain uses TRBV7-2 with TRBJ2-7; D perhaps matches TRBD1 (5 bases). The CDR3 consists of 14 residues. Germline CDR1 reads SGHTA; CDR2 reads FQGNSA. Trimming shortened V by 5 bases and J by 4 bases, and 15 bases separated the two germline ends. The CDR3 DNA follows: TGTGCCAGCAGCCTAGGGGTGCAAGTATACGAGCAGTACTTC. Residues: CASSLGVQVYEQYF.

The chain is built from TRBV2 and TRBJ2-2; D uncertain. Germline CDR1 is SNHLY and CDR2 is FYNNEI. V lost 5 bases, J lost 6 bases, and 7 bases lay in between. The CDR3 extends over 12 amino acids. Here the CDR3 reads CASSRWAGELFF. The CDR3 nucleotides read TGTGCCAGCAGTCGGTGGGCCGGGGAGCTGTTTTTT.

The CDR3 DNA reads TGCGCCAGCAGCGCCCGGGGCTCGAGGCGCCTCTCCTACAATGAGCAGTTCTTC. Its translation is CASSARGSRRLSYNEQFF. This chain links TRBV5-1 with TRBJ2-1; the D gene could be TRBD1 or TRBD2 (5 bases each). V lost 4 bases and J 0 bases, leaving 20 bases between the germline ends. Germline V gene lookup returns CDR1 SGHRS and CDR2 YFSETQ. The CDR3 has 18 residues.

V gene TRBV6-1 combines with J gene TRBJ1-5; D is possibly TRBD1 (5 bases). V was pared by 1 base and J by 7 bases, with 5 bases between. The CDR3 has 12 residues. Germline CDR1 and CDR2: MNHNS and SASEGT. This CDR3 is CASSEGGQPQHF. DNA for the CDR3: TGTGCCAGCAGTGAAGGGGGGCAGCCCCAGCATTTT.

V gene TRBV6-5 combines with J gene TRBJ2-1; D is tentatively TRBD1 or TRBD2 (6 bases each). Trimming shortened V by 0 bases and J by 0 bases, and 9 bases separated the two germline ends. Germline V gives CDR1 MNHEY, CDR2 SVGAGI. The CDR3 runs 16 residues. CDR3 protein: CASSYSGGRSYNEQFF. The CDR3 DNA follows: TGTGCCAGCAGTTACTCGGGGGGCCGCTCCTACAATGAGCAGTTCTTC.

CDR3 sequence: CASSKALGHSYEQYF. Here the CDR3 DNA reads TGTGCCAGCAGCAAAGCGCTCGGCCACTCCTACGAGCAGTACTTC. The chain uses TRBV21-1 and TRBJ2-7. TRBV21-1 is flagged as a pseudogene. The CDR3 sequence is 15 residues long.

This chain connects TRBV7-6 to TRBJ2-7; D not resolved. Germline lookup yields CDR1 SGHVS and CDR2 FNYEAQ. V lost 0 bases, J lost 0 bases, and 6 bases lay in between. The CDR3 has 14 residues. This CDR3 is CASSLAEHSYEQYF. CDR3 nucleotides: TGTGCCAGCAGCTTAGCGGAGCACTCCTACGAGCAGTACTTC. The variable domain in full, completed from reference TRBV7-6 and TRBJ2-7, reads GAGVSQSPRYKVTKRGQDVALRCDPISGHVSLYWYRQALGQGPEFLTYFNYEAQQDKSGLPNDRFSAERPEGSISTLTIQRTEQRDSAMYRCASSLAEHSYEQYFGPGTRLTVT.

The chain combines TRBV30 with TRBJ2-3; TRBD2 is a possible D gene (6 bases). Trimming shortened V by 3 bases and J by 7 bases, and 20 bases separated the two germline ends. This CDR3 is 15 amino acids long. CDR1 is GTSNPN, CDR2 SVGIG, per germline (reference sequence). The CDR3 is CAWSEPPASAYTQYF. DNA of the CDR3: TGTGCCTGGAGCGAACCCCCCGCTAGCGCCTATACGCAGTATTTT.

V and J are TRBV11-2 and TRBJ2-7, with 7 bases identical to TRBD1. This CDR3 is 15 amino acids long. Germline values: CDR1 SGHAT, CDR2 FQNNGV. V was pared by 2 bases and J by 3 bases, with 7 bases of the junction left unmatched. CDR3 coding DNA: TGTGCCAGCAGCTTAATTACAGGGGACCGCTACGAGCAGTACTTC. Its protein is CASSLITGDRYEQYF. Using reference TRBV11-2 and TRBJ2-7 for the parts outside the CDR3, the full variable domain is EAGVAQSPRYKIIEKRQSVAFWCNPISGHATLYWYQQILGQGPKLLIQFQNNGVVDDSQLPKDRFSAERLKGVDSTLKIQPAKLEDSAVYLCASSLITGDRYEQYFGPGTRLTVT.

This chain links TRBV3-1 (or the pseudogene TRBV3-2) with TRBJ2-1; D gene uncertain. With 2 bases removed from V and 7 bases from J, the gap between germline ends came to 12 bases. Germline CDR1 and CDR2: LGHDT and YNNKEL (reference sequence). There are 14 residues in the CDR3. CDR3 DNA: TGTGCCAGCAGCCAATCTGGGATTAAGAATGAGCAGTTCTTC. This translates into CASSQSGIKNEQFF.

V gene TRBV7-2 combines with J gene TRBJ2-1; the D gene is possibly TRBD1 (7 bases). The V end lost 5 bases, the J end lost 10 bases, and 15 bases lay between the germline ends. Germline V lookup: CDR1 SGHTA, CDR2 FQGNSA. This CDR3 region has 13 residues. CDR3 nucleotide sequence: TGTGCCAGCAGCCGGAGGGACAGATCCGAGCAGTTCTTC. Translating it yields CASSRRDRSEQFF.

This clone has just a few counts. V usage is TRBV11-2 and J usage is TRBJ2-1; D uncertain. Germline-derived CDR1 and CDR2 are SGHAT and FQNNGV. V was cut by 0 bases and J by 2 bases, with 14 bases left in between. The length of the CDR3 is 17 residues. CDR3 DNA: TGTGCCAGCAGCTTAGATGGTGTCAGCTTCCCCTACAATGAGCAGTTCTTC. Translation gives CASSLDGVSFPYNEQFF. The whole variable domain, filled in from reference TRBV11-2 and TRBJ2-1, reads EAGVAQSPRYKIIEKRQSVAFWCNPISGHATLYWYQQILGQGPKLLIQFQNNGVVDDSQLPKDRFSAERLKGVDSTLKIQPAKLEDSAVYLCASSLDGVSFPYNEQFFGPGTRLTVL.

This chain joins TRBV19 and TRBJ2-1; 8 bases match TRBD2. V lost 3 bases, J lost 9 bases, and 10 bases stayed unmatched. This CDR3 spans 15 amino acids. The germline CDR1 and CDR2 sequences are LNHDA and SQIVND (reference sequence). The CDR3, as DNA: TGTGCCAGTAGTATCCCCGGTGCCCTAGCGGGTGAGCAGTTCTTC. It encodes CASSIPGALAGEQFF.

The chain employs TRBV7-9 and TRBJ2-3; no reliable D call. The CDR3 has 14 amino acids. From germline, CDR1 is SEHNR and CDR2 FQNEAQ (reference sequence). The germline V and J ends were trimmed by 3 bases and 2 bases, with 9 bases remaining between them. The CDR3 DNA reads TGTGCCAGCAGCTTTGCGGTACTCACAGATACGCAGTATTTT. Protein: CASSFAVLTDTQYF. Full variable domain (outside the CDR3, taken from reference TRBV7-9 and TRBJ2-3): DTGVSQNPRHKITKRGQNVTFRCDPISEHNRLYWYRQTLGQGPEFLTYFQNEAQLEKSRLLSDRFSAERPKGSFSTLEIQRTEQGDSAMYLCASSFAVLTDTQYFGPGTRLTVL.

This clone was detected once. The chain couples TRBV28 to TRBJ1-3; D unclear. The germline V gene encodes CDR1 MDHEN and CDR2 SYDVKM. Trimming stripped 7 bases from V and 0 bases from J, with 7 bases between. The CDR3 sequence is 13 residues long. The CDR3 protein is CASTHSSGNTIYF. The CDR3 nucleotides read TGTGCCAGCACGCACAGCTCTGGAAACACCATATATTTT.

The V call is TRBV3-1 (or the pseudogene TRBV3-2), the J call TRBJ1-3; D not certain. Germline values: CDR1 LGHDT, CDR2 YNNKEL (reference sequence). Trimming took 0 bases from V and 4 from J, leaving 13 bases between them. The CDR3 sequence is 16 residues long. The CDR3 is CASSQDSGPLGNTIYF. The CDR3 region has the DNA TGTGCCAGCAGCCAAGACAGCGGTCCTTTAGGAAACACCATATATTTT.

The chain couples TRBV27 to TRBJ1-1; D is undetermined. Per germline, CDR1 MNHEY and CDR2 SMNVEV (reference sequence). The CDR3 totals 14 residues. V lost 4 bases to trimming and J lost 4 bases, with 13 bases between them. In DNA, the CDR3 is TGTGCCAGCAGTTCCCGCGGTCGGGGCACTGAAGCTTTCTTT. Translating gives CASSSRGRGTEAFF.

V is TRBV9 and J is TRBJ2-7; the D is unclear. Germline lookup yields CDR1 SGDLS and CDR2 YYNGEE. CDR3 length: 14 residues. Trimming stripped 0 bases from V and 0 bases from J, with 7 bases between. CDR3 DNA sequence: TGTGCCAGCAGCGTAGGAACAGCCTCCTACGAGCAGTACTTC. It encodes CASSVGTASYEQYF.